This T cell receptor beta chain was obtained from a study of blood T cell repertoires in COVID-19. This clone was recorded once. Assay used: immunoSEQ multiplex PCR; TCRdb lists only in-frame clones, some missing. Counted here are about 170,000 clones, more than 90% occurring once; the ten biggest clones make up around 0.53%. The germline gives CDR1 SGHTA, CDR2 FQGNSA. This CDR3 contains 16 residues. Trimming removed 1 base from V and 6 bases from J; junction bases left unmatched: 7. The sequenced sample consisted of peripheral blood. The TCR was taken from a man aged 45-65 years with acute or convalescent COVID-19. The genes are TRBV7-2 and TRBJ2-5, with 11 bases lining up with TRBD2. CDR3 loop: CASSLGVAGGQKTQYF. The CDR3 region has the DNA TGTGCCAGCAGCTTAGGTGTAGCGGGGGGGCAGAAGACCCAGTACTTC.